The T cell receptor (beta chain) under discussion was sequenced for a study of blood T cell repertoires in COVID-19. About the research overall: The analysed material was cDNA or gDNA that came from T cells, B-cell-depleted T cells, or PBMCs.

The method was immunoSEQ multiplex PCR; TCRdb's version includes in-frame clones alone and lacks a portion of them. This table holds 200,000 to 300,000 clones, about 90% found once. Ages ranged from about 18 to 89 years, with residence in approximately 23 US areas. The study assigned cohorts using participant-reported clinical history. In the 2 weeks before study entry, exposed participants met a COVID-19 case, which was PCR-confirmed or clinician-diagnosed. From germline, CDR1 is SGHVS and CDR2 FQNEAQ. Trimming removed 2 bases at V and 5 bases at J, with 18 bases between. This CDR3 spans 16 amino acids.

This TCR derives from a woman in her 40s who had been exposed to COVID-19. The sample consisted of PBMCs or T cells enriched from blood (not recorded which). The V gene is TRBV7-8, the J gene TRBJ2-5; D may be TRBD1 (5 bases). The CDR3 sequence is CASSLNRGAPGETQYF. The CDR3 nucleotides read TGTGCCAGCAGCTTAAATAGGGGCGCCCCTGGGGAGACCCAGTACTTC.